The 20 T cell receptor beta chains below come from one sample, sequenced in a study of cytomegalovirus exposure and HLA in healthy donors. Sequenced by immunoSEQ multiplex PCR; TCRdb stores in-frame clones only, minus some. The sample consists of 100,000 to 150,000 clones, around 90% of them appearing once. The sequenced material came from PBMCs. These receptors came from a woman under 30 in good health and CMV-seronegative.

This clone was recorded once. CDR3 sequence reads: CASSLPGLAGPQETQYF. The CDR3 coding sequence is TGTGCCAGCAGTTTACCGGGACTAGCGGGACCCCAAGAGACCCAGTACTTC. The V and J genes are TRBV27 and TRBJ2-5; 13 bases align to TRBD2. CDR3 length: 17 residues. Germline V CDR1 and CDR2: MNHEY, SMNVEV (reference sequence). The V and J ends lost 2 bases and 1 base, in that order; junction bases with no gene match: 4.

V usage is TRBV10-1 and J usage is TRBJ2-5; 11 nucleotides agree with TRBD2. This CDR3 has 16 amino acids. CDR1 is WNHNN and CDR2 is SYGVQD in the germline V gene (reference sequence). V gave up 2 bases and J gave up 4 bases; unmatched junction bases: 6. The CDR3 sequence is CASSETTSGKAETQYF. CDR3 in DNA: TGCGCCAGCAGTGAGACGACTAGCGGGAAGGCAGAGACCCAGTACTTC.

CDR3 amino acids: CASSPRTLDTEAFF. The CDR3, as DNA: TGTGCCAGCTCACCACGGACTTTGGACACTGAAGCTTTCTTT. The rearrangement links TRBV18 to TRBJ1-1, with D uncertain. CDR3 length equals 14 residues. Trimming pared 1 base from V and 3 bases from J, leaving 9 bases between. CDR1 and CDR2 from the germline V gene are KGHSH and LQKENI.

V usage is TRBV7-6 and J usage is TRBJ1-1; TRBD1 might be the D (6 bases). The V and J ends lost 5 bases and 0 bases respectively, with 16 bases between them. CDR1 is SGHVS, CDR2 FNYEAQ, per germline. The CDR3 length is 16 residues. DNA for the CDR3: TGTGCCAGCAGCCCGGGGGGGGGCGGTATGAACACTGAAGCTTTCTTT. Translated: CASSPGGGGMNTEAFF.

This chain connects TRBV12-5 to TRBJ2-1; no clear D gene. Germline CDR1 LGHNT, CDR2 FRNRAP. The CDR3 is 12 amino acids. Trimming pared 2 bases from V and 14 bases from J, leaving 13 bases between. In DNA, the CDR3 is TGTGCTAGTGGTTTGTTGAGGTCCGGCGAGTTCTTC. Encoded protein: CASGLLRSGEFF.

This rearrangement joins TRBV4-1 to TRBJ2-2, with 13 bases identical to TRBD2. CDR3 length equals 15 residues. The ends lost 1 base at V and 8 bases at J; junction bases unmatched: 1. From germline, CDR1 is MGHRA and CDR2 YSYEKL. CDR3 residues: CASSQGTSGSGELFF. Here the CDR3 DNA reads TGCGCCAGCAGCCAAGGGACTAGCGGGAGTGGGGAGCTGTTTTTT.

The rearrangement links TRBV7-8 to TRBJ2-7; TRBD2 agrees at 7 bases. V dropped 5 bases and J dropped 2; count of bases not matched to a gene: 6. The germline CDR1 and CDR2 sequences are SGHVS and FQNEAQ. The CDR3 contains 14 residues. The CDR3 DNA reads TGTGCCAGCAGCATTTTAGCGGGCACCTACGAGCAGTACTTC. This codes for CASSILAGTYEQYF.

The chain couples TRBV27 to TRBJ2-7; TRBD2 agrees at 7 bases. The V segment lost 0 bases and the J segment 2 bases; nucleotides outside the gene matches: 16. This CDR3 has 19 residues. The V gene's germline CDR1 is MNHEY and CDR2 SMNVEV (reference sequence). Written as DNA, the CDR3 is TGTGCCAGCAGTTTATCGCGTCGGAGGGAGGGACCGTACACCTACGAGCAGTACTTC. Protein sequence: CASSLSRRREGPYTYEQYF.

The CDR3 region is CASSQDFAYEQYF. The DNA for the CDR3 is TGTGCCAGCAGCCAAGATTTCGCCTACGAGCAGTACTTC. V and J are TRBV4-2 and TRBJ2-7; D is uncertain. Trimming pared 0 bases from V and 2 bases from J, leaving 5 bases between. Germline loops: CDR1 LGHNA, CDR2 YNFKEQ. The CDR3 is made up of 13 amino acids.

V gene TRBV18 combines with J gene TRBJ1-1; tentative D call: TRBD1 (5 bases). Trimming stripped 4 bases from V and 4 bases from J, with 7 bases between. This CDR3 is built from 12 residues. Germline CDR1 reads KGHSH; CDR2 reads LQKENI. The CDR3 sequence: CASSLGLTEAFF. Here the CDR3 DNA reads TGTGCCAGCTCACTGGGGCTCACTGAAGCTTTCTTT.

Written as DNA, the CDR3 is TGTGCCAGCAGCTTGCGAGGGATCGGGTATGGCTACACCTTC. Translation: CASSLRGIGYGYTF. The chain employs TRBV5-4 and TRBJ1-2; D is ambiguous. From germline, CDR1 is SGHNT and CDR2 YYREEE (reference sequence). This CDR3 region has 14 residues. Trimming took 1 base from V and 5 from J, leaving 12 bases between them.

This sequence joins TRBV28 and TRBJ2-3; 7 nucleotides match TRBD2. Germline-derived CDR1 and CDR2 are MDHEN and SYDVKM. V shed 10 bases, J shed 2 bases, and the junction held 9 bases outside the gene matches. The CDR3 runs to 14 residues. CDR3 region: CATTPGTNTDTQYF. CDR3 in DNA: TGTGCCACCACCCCCGGGACTAACACAGATACGCAGTATTTT.

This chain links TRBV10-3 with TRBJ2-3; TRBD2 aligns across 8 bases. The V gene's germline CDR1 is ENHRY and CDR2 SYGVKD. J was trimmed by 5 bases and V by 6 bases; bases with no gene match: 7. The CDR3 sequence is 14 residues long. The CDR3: CAISPAGAEDTQYF. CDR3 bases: TGTGCCATCAGCCCAGCGGGAGCTGAAGATACGCAGTATTTT.

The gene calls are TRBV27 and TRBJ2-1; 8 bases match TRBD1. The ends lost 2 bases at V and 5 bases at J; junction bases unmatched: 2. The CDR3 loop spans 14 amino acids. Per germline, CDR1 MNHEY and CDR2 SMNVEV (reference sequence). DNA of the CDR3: TGTGCCAGCAGTTTAAGGGACAGGCACAATGAGCAGTTCTTC. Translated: CASSLRDRHNEQFF.

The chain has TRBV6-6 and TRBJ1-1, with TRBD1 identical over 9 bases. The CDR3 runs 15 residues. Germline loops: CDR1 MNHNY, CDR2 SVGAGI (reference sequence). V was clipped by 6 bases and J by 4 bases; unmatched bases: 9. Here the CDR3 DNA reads TGTGCCAGCAGCCCCGGGACAGGGTTGGGCACTGAAGCTTTCTTT. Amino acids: CASSPGTGLGTEAFF.

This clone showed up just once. CDR3 coding DNA: TGTGCCAGCAGCTTAACTCTGAGCTCGAACACCGGGGAGCTGTTTTTT. Translated: CASSLTLSSNTGELFF. The chain uses TRBV7-2 and TRBJ2-2, with no clear D. In germline, CDR1 is SGHTA, CDR2 FQGNSA. The CDR3 consists of 16 residues. Trimming removed 2 bases at V and 0 bases at J, with 10 bases between.

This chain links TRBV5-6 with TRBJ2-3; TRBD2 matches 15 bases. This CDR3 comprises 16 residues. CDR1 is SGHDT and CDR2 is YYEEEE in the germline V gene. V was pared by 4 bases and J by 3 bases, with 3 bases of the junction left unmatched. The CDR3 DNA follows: TGTGCCAGCAGCCATGGACTAGCGGGAGGGACAGATACGCAGTATTTT. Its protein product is CASSHGLAGGTDTQYF.

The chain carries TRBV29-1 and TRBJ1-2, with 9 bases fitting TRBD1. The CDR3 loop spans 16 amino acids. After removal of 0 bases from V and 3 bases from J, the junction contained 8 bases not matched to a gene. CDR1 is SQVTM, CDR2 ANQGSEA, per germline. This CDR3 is CSVEEGGQGTDYGYTF. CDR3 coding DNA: TGCAGCGTTGAAGAAGGGGGACAGGGAACAGACTATGGCTACACCTTC.

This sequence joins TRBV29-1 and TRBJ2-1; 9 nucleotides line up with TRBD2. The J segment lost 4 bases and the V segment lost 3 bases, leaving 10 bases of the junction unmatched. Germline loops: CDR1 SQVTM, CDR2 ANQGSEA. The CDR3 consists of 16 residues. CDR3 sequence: CSVDDFVAGVYNEQFF. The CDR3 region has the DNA TGCAGCGTTGACGACTTCGTAGCGGGAGTTTACAATGAGCAGTTCTTC.

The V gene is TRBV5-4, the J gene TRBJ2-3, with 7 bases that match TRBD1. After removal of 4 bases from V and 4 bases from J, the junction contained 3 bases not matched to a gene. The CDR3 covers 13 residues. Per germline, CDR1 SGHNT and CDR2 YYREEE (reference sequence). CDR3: CASSDRVSDTQYF. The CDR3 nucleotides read TGTGCCAGCAGCGACAGGGTCTCAGATACGCAGTATTTT.